This TCR beta chain was profiled in a study of blood T cell repertoires in COVID-19. This CDR3 is 16 amino acids long. With 0 bases clipped from V and 4 bases from J, the junction kept 4 bases outside the gene matches. The germline gives CDR1 LGHNA, CDR2 YSLEER. Original data processing: Using reference gene primer amplification, nucleated cell counts were estimated. Repertoires were generated with immunoSEQ multiplex PCR, while TCRdb's copy carries only in-frame clones and drops some. The V and J calls and the clone size are those of that table, but D and trimming were determined from the DNA. The data contain about 300,000 clones, 85% of them seen just once; the ten biggest clones take up about 2.5%. This clone showed up just a few times. Participants were aged roughly 18 to 90 years, lived in 24 US areas, and enrolled virtually.

The sample comprised PBMCs or T cells enriched from blood (not recorded which). The chain employs TRBV4-3 and TRBJ2-3; 10 bases are shared with TRBD2. The clonotype comes from a woman aged 45-60 years who had recovered from COVID-19. This CDR3 is CASSQDASGSPDTQYF. The CDR3 coding sequence is TGCGCCAGCAGCCAAGATGCTAGCGGGAGCCCAGATACGCAGTATTTT.